Below, 27 T cell receptor beta chains from the same sample are listed, as sequenced in a study of T cells in Graves' hyperthyroidism and ophthalmopathy. Amplification yielded TCR beta CDR3 regions, with RNA transcripts as the source. A first-round RT-PCR of the TCR CDR3 used the HTBI primer set. TCRdb independently ran MiXCR on the multiplex PCR reads; one entry per CDR3 protein. The sample records approximately 370,000 distinct CDR3 sequences, roughly 15% being singletons. The sample comprised blood. The receptors come from a woman younger than 45 with Graves' hyperthyroidism that later progressed to Graves' ophthalmopathy.

In this sample, this clonotype turned up many times. CDR3 amino acids: CASSQSSAGDYGYTF. The CDR3 region has the DNA TGTGCCAGCAGCCAGTCATCGGCAGGGGACTATGGCTACACCTTC. The chain employs TRBV3-1 and TRBJ1-2; TRBD1 is a possible D gene (6 bases). The V end lost 3 bases, the J end lost 3 bases, and 14 bases lay between the germline ends. Germline CDR1 and CDR2: LGHDT and YNNKEL (reference sequence). CDR3 length: 15 residues.

This clonotype has ten or more counts. The V and J genes are TRBV4-1 and TRBJ2-7; 10 nucleotides line up with TRBD2. Germline CDR1 is MGHRA and CDR2 is YSYEKL. V lost 3 bases to trimming and J lost 0 bases; unmatched junction nucleotides: 2. The CDR3 consists of 15 residues. The CDR3 coding sequence is TGCGCCAGCAGCCACGGACTAGCGGTCTCCTACGAGCAGTACTTC. Its translation: CASSHGLAVSYEQYF.

The chain carries TRBV24-1 and TRBJ2-7, with 9 bases identical to TRBD1. The CDR3 covers 18 residues. The J segment lost 3 bases and the V segment lost 5 bases, leaving 16 bases of the junction unmatched. Per germline, CDR1 KGHDR and CDR2 SFDVKD. CDR3 residues: CATSVAASKGDRDYEQYF. CDR3 nucleotides: TGTGCCACCAGTGTTGCCGCTTCCAAAGGGGACAGGGACTACGAGCAGTACTTC.

This sequence joins TRBV24-1 and TRBJ2-1; TRBD1 agrees at 9 bases. Trimming at V came to 4 bases and at J to 3 bases, leaving 6 bases not matched to a gene. Germline V gives CDR1 KGHDR, CDR2 SFDVKD. The CDR3 is 16 amino acids. CDR3 sequence reads: CATSDRTGALYNEQFF. In DNA form, the CDR3 reads TGTGCCACCAGTGACCGGACAGGGGCCCTCTACAATGAGCAGTTCTTC.

This clonotype appeared many times. The chain recombines TRBV3-1 with TRBJ2-5, with TRBD1 identical over 10 bases. Trimming at V came to 3 bases and at J to 4 bases, leaving 8 bases not matched to a gene. In germline, CDR1 is LGHDT, CDR2 YNNKEL (reference sequence). This CDR3 is 16 amino acids long. CDR3 coding DNA: TGTGCCAGCAGCCACTACCGACAGGGGGCGGGAGAGACCCAGTACTTC. It translates to CASSHYRQGAGETQYF.

This clonotype was recorded at least ten times. The chain is built from TRBV20-1 and TRBJ2-7, with D uncertain. V was pared by 2 bases and J by 5 bases, with 16 bases between. The CDR3 contains 14 residues. Germline V gene data show CDR1 as DFQATT and CDR2 as SNEGSKA (reference sequence). The CDR3 sequence is CSARRATPANEQYF. The CDR3 coding sequence is TGCAGTGCTAGAAGAGCGACCCCGGCAAACGAGCAGTACTTC.

This chain joins TRBV14 and TRBJ2-1, with 12 bases that match TRBD2. The CDR3 totals 17 residues. The J segment lost 3 bases and the V segment lost 1 base, leaving 4 bases of the junction unmatched. CDR1 is SGHDN and CDR2 is FVKESK in the germline V gene. CDR3 bases: TGTGCCAGCAGCCAAGTTGGGGGACTAGCGGGCTACAATGAGCAGTTCTTC. Amino acid sequence: CASSQVGGLAGYNEQFF.

The V gene is TRBV28, the J gene TRBJ1-2, with D possibly TRBD1 on 5 matching bases. The CDR3 consists of 13 residues. Germline CDR1 is MDHEN and CDR2 is SYDVKM. Deletions cut 2 bases from V and 7 bases from J, with 11 bases between. This CDR3 is CASSLGGGTGYTF. The DNA of the CDR3 is TGTGCCAGCAGTTTAGGTGGAGGGACTGGCTACACCTTC.

This clonotype occurred many times. The chain combines TRBV12-3 or TRBV12-4 with TRBJ1-1, with D unclear. V gave up 3 bases and J gave up 5 bases, with 10 bases separating them. The CDR3 contains 13 residues. CDR3 coding DNA: TGTGCCAGCAGTTTTAAGGAGACGACTGAAGCTTTCTTT. Translating it yields CASSFKETTEAFF.

The V and J genes are TRBV4-2 and TRBJ1-2; TRBD1 might be the D (6 bases). The germline CDR1 and CDR2 sequences are LGHNA and YNFKEQ. There are 13 residues in the CDR3. With 1 base removed from V and 3 bases from J, the gap between germline ends came to 6 bases. CDR3 sequence (DNA): TGTGCCAGCAGCCAAGGACAGGACTATGGCTACACCTTC. Translation: CASSQGQDYGYTF.

This clonotype occurred many times. This chain connects TRBV2 to TRBJ1-2; no clear D gene. The CDR3 consists of 13 residues. Looked up from germline, CDR1 is SNHLY and CDR2 is FYNNEI. Trimming removed 6 bases from V and 5 bases from J, with 13 bases in between. As DNA, the CDR3 is TGTGCCAGCAGCACGGACGGTGGGTATGGCTACACCTTC. Its protein product is CASSTDGGYGYTF.

Only a few counts were recorded for this clonotype. The V gene is TRBV20-1, the J gene TRBJ1-2; D gene unclear. CDR1 and CDR2 (germline): DFQATT, SNEGSKA (reference sequence). Trimming shortened V by 7 bases and J by 2 bases, and 11 bases separated the two germline ends. This CDR3 has 12 amino acids. CDR3 region: CSEKTVNYGYTF. CDR3 in DNA: TGCAGTGAGAAGACTGTGAACTATGGCTACACCTTC.

There are a few counts of this clonotype. J is TRBJ1-1 and V is TRBV9, with a weak D call TRBD1 (6 bases). The CDR3 length is 14 residues. Looked up from germline, CDR1 is SGDLS and CDR2 is YYNGEE. V lost 4 bases to trimming and J lost 5 bases, with 15 bases between them. CDR3 residues: CASSPHRVRTEAFF. CDR3 DNA: TGTGCCAGCAGCCCGCACAGGGTCCGAACTGAAGCTTTCTTT.

A remark on this clonotype: A read error is possible here, since a much larger clone lies one base away. The CDR3 bases are TGTGCCAGCAGTGAATGGGAGACACAATACAATGAGCAGTCCTTC. Protein product: CASSEWETQYNEQSF. This chain links TRBV6-1 with TRBJ2-1; a weak D match, TRBD2 (5 bases). This CDR3 spans 15 amino acids. CDR1 MNHNS and CDR2 SASEGT come from the germline V gene.

CDR3 in DNA: TGTGCCAGCAGTCAGACAGACGAGCAGTACTTC. This codes for CASSQTDEQYF. This sequence joins TRBV2 and TRBJ2-7, with TRBD1 as a possible D gene (5 bases). CDR1 SNHLY and CDR2 FYNNEI come from the germline V gene. This CDR3 has 11 amino acids. V was cut by 5 bases and J by 5 bases, with 7 bases left in between.

Worth noting for this clonotype: At one of its ends the junction is not consistent with the germline gene, which may arise from a read error. The V gene is TRBV9, the J gene TRBJ2-3, with TRBD1 identical over 8 bases. There are 15 residues in the CDR3. The germline CDR1 and CDR2 sequences are SGDLS and YYNGEE. The DNA for the CDR3 is TGTGTCAGCAGCGCTGACAGGGGTCCAGGAGATACGCAGTATTTT. Translation: CVSSADRGPGDTQYF.

At least ten counts were recorded for this clonotype. The chain couples TRBV27 to TRBJ2-5, with D possibly matching TRBD2 (6 bases). Looked up from germline, CDR1 is MNHEY and CDR2 is SMNVEV (reference sequence). The CDR3 is 14 amino acids. The V gene lost 5 bases and the J gene lost 5 bases, with 15 bases spanning the gap. In DNA, the CDR3 is TGTGCCAGCAGTATATTGCCGGGAGTGGAGACCCAGTACTTC. This codes for CASSILPGVETQYF.

This clonotype was counted at least ten times. The rearrangement uses TRBV7-9 and TRBJ1-2; 8 bases map to TRBD1. V lost 0 bases to trimming and J lost 6 bases; unmatched junction nucleotides: 6. CDR1 is SEHNR and CDR2 is FQNEAQ in the germline V gene (reference sequence). The CDR3 has 15 amino acids. The CDR3 nucleotides are TGTGCCAGCAGCTTAGCGCTTACAGGGGGGAATGGCTACACCTTC. This translates into CASSLALTGGNGYTF.

This clonotype was seen many times. The chain employs TRBV2 and TRBJ1-1; the D gene is possibly TRBD1 (5 bases). The germline V gene has CDR1 SNHLY and CDR2 FYNNEI. The CDR3 runs 12 residues. Trimming removed 1 base from V and 11 bases from J, with 11 bases in between. The CDR3 protein is CASSEGSDSAFF. CDR3 nucleotides: TGTGCCAGCAGTGAAGGGTCAGACAGTGCTTTCTTT.

This chain connects TRBV5-6 to TRBJ2-5; 11 bases agree with TRBD2. From germline, CDR1 is SGHDT and CDR2 YYEEEE. The CDR3 totals 18 residues. V shed 3 bases, J shed 4 bases, and the junction held 14 bases outside the gene matches. This CDR3 reads CASSSPLAGVFYRETQYF. The CDR3 region has the DNA TGTGCCAGCAGCTCTCCACTAGCGGGAGTTTTTTACCGAGAGACCCAGTACTTC.

This clonotype was counted ten times or more. CDR3 residues: CASSHQQGATNEKLFF. The CDR3 DNA sequence: TGTGCCAGCAGCCATCAACAGGGGGCAACTAATGAAAAACTGTTTTTT. The chain couples TRBV3-1 to TRBJ1-4; 8 bases fit TRBD1. CDR3 size: 16 residues. Looked up from germline, CDR1 is LGHDT and CDR2 is YNNKEL (reference sequence). The trim removed 3 bases at V and 0 bases at J, leaving 3 bases unmatched.

This clonotype was recorded many times. J is TRBJ2-1 and V is TRBV28; 9 bases line up with TRBD1. This CDR3 contains 20 residues. The trim removed 6 bases at V and 9 bases at J, leaving 27 bases unmatched. Germline V gene data show CDR1 as MDHEN and CDR2 as SYDVKM. The CDR3 sequence: CASSPLRTGVSITGIGEQFF. The CDR3 DNA follows: TGTGCCAGCAGCCCACTAAGGACAGGGGTTTCGATAACGGGGATCGGTGAGCAGTTCTTC.

This clonotype was counted between two and nine times. The CDR3 protein is CSALGQGIETQYF. The CDR3 bases are TGCAGTGCCCTGGGCCAGGGAATAGAGACCCAGTACTTC. V usage is TRBV20-1 and J usage is TRBJ2-5; perhaps TRBD1 as D (5 bases). Germline-derived CDR1 and CDR2 are DFQATT and SNEGSKA (reference sequence). Trimming pared 6 bases from V and 4 bases from J, leaving 15 bases between. This CDR3 contains 13 residues.

The V and J genes are TRBV6-1 and TRBJ1-1, with D unclear. Trimming took 5 bases from V and 3 from J, leaving 10 bases between them. Germline lookup yields CDR1 MNHNS and CDR2 SASEGT. CDR3 length equals 13 residues. CDR3 nucleotides: TGTGCCAGCAGTACCCGAAGTGACACTGAAGCTTTCTTT. It specifies CASSTRSDTEAFF.

This sequence joins TRBV12-3 or TRBV12-4 and TRBJ1-4, with 8 bases lining up with TRBD1. The CDR3 is 14 amino acids. V dropped 5 bases and J dropped 8; count of bases not matched to a gene: 7. CDR3 nucleotides: TGTGCCAGCAGTGCCGCCGGGACAGGAGAAAAACTGTTTTTT. Translation gives CASSAAGTGEKLFF.

Many counts were recorded for this clonotype. The chain employs TRBV5-6 and TRBJ1-1, with 12 bases that match TRBD1. Germline V gives CDR1 SGHDT, CDR2 YYEEEE. V lost 3 bases and J lost 5; bases outside the gene matches: 2. CDR3 size: 14 residues. The DNA for the CDR3 is TGTGCCAGCAGCTGGGACAGGGGGCTAACTGAAGCTTTCTTT. Residues: CASSWDRGLTEAFF. Drawing the rest from reference TRBV5-6 and TRBJ1-1, the complete variable domain is DAGVTQSPTHLIKTRGQQVTLRCSPKSGHDTVSWYQQALGQGPQFIFQYYEEEERQRGNFPDRFSGHQFPNYSSELNVNALLLGDSALYLCASSWDRGLTEAFFGQGTRLTVV.

This clonotype was recorded many times. At one of its ends the junction is not consistent with the germline gene, which may arise from a read error. V and J are TRBV7-8 and TRBJ2-3, with D possibly called TRBD1 or TRBD2 (5 bases each). The germline gives CDR1 SGHVS, CDR2 FQNEAQ. This CDR3 spans 14 amino acids. CDR3 nucleotide sequence: TGTGCCAGCAGCGTAGCCGGGACGGAAGATACGCAGTATTTT. Translation: CASSVAGTEDTQYF. The whole variable domain, remainder taken from reference TRBV7-8 and TRBJ2-3, is GAGVSQSPRYKVAKRGQDVALRCDPISGHVSLFWYQQALGQGPEFLTYFQNEAQLDKSGLPSDRFFAERPEGSVSTLKIQRTQQEDSAVYLCASSVAGTEDTQYFGPGTRLTVL.